Presented here are 3 T cell receptor delta chains from one specimen sequenced in a study of γδ T cells in repeated Plasmodium falciparum infection. TCRdb fed the multiplex PCR reads to CATT. The table lists 53,000 or so delta-chain clones, about 2% of them singletons. Vgamma9/Vdelta2+ and Vdelta2-negative gammadelta T cells were flow-sorted from PBMC for bulk sequencing. Material: gamma-delta T cells from blood. The receptors were gathered from a pool of human donors (malaria-infected and uninfected, not separated).

A remark on this clone: The protein TCRdb gives is from a much larger clone and does not agree with this DNA's translation at residue 9, likely a read error; the protein shown here comes from the DNA. This chain uses TRDV3 with TRDJ1, with TRDD3 matching 8 bases. Here the J gene came from matching the DNA to germline, since TCRdb omits it. This CDR3 spans 15 amino acids. Germline V gives CDR1 TVYSNPD, CDR2 GDNSRS (reference sequence). With V trimmed by 2 bases and J by 1 base, 9 bases remained unmatched. The CDR3 spells CAFSWGILCTDKLIF. CDR3 DNA: TGTGCCTTTTCATGGGGGATCCTGTGCACCGATAAACTCATCTTT.

This clone has a handful of counts. TCRdb's listed protein matches a much larger clone and diverges from this DNA's translation at residue 11, likely through a read error; the protein shown comes from the DNA. V is TRDV2 and J is TRDJ1; a weak D match, TRDD3 (5 bases). The J gene, not given by TCRdb, was assigned here from a germline match of the nucleotide sequence. Trimming took 3 bases from V and 8 from J, leaving 21 bases between them. This CDR3 has 15 residues. Germline loops: CDR1 GEAIGNYY, CDR2 EKD. In DNA form, the CDR3 reads TGTGCCTGTGACCCCCTGGGTGCGGGAGACGAGAAACTCATCTTT. Translating gives CACDPLGAGDEKLIF.

This clone was detected many times. A far larger clone is a single base away, which makes a read error likely. Different DNA sequences within this sample yield the same CDR3. The CDR3, as DNA: TGTGCTCTTGGGATGGGAGCCGATAAACTCATCTTT. Protein: CALGMGADKLIF. V and J are TRDV1 and TRDJ1, with D hard to call. Germline CDR1 TSWWSYY, CDR2 QGS. Trimming took off 5 bases at V and 3 bases at J, with 7 bases between the two ends. CDR3 length: 12 amino acids.